This TCR beta chain was found in a study of T-cell memory formation after mild COVID-19. The germline gives CDR1 SGHAT, CDR2 FQNNGV. Trimming removed 4 bases from V and 2 bases from J; junction bases left unmatched: 5. The CDR3 sequence is 16 residues long. TCRdb analysed the 5' RACE reads with MiXCR anew, one entry per CDR3 protein. The sample lists approximately 340,000 distinct CDR3 sequences, 10% to 15% occurring once. Overall study findings and caveats: In second-wave clones peaking day 37, SARS-CoV-2 specificity remained unconfirmed. Clones that contracted from day 15 to 85 were balanced CD4/CD8, while later expanders leaned CD4+. The study found contracting CD4+ clones mainly in CM and EM and contracting CD8+ clones in EMRA.

This clonotype was recorded at least ten times. Its antigen is unidentified. The sequencing input was PBMCs or a T cell subset sorted from them (not recorded which). The source of this sequence is a man between 18 and 29 years old who had mild COVID-19 (a few samples of this study predate the infection). Cell type and time point are not known. The chain employs TRBV11-2 and TRBJ2-3, with 11 bases aligning to TRBD2. Written as DNA, the CDR3 is TGTGCCAGCAGCTCGACTAGCGGGGCACCCACAGATACGCAGTATTTT. This sequence encodes CASSSTSGAPTDTQYF.